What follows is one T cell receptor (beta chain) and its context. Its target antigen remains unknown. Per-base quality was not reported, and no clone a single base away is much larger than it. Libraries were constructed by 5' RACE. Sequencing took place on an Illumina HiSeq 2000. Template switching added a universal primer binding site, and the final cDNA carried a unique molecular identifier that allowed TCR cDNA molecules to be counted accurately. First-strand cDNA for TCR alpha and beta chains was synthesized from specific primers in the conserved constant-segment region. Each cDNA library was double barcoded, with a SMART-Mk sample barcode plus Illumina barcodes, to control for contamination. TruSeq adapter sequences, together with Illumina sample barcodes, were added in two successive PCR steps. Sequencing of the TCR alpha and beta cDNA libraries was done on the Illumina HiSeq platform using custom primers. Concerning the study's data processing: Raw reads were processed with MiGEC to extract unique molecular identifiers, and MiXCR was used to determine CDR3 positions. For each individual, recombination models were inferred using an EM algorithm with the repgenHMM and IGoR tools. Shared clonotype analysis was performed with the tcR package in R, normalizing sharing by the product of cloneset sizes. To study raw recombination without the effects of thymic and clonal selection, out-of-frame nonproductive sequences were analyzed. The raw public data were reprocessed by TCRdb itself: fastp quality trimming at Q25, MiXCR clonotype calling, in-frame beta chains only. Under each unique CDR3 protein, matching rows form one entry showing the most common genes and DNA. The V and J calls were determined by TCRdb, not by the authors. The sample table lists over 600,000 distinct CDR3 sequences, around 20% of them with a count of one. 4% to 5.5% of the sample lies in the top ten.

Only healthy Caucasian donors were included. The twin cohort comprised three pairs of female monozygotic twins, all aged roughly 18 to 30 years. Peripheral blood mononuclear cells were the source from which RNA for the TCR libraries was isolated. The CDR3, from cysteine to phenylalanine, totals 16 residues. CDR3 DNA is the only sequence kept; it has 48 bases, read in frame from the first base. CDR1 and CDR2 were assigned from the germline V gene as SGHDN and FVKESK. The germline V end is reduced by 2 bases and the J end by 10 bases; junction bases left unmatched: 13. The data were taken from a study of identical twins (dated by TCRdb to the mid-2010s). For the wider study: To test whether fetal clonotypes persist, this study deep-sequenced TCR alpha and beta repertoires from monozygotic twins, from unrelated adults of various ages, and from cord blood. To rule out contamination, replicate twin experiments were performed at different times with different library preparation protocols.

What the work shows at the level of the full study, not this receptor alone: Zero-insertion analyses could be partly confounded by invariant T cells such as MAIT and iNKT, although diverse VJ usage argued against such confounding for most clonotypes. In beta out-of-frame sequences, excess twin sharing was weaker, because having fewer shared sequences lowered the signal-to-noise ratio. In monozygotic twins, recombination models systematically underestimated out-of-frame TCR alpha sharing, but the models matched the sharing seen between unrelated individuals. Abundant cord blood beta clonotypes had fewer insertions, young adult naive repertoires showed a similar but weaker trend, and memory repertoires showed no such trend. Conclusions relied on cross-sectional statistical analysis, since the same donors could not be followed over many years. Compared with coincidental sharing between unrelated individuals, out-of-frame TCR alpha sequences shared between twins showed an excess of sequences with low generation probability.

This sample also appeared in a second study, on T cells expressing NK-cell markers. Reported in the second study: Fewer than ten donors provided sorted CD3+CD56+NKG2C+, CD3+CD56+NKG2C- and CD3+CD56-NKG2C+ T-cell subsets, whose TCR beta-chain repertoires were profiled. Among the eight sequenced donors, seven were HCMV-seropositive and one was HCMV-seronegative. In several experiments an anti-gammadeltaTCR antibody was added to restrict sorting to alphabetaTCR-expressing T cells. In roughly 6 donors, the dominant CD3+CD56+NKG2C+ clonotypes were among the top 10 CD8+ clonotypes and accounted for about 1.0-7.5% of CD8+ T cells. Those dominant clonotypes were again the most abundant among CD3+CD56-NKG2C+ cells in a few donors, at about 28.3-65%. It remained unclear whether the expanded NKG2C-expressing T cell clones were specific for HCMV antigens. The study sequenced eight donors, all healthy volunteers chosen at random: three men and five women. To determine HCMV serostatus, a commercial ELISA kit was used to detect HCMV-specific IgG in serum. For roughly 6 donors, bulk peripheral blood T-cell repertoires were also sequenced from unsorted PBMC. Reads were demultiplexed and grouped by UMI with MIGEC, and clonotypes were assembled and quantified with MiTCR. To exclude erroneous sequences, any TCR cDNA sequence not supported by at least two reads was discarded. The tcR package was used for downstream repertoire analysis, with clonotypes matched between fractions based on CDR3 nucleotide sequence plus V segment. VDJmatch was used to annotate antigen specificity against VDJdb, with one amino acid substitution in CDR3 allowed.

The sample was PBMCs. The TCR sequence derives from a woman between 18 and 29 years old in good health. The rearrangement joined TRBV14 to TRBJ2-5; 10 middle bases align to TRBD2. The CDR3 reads CASSQRTGTSAHLQYF. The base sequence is TGTGCCAGCAGCCAACGAACCGGGACTAGCGCGCATCTCCAGTACTTC.